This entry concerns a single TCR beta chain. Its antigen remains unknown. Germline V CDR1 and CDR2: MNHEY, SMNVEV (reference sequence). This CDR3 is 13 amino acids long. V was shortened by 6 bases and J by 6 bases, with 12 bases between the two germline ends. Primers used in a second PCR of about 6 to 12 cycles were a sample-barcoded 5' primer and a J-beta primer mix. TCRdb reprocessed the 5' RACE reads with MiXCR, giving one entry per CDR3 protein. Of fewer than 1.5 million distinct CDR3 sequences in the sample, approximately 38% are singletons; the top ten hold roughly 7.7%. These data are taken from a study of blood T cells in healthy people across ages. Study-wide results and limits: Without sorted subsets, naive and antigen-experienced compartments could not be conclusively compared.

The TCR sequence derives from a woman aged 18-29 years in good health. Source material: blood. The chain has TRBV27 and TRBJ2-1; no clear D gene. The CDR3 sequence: CASRSSGFNEQFF. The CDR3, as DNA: TGTGCCAGCAGATCTAGTGGATTCAATGAGCAGTTCTTC.